The T cell receptor (beta chain) described here comes from a study of T-cell memory formation after mild COVID-19. This clonotype has a handful of counts. CDR1 and CDR2 (germline): GTSNPN, SVGIG (reference sequence). The CDR3 extends over 13 amino acids. TCRdb independently ran MiXCR on the 5' RACE reads; one entry per CDR3 protein. The table has around 300,000 distinct CDR3 sequences, roughly 13% seen once; the top ten hold 21%. Sequencing used PBMCs or a T cell subset sorted from them (not recorded which). The receptor comes from a man between 18 and 29 years old who had mild COVID-19 (a few samples of this study predate the infection). Cell type and time point are not known. The chain joins TRBV30 to TRBJ2-3; D gene unclear. The CDR3 is CTLGWPSTDTQYF. Here the CDR3 DNA reads TGTACCCTGGGCTGGCCTAGCACAGATACGCAGTATTTT. The full variable domain, rest sourced from reference TRBV30 and TRBJ2-3, is SQTIHQWPATLVQPVGSPLSLECTVEGTSNPNLYWYRQAAGRGLQLLFYSVGIGQISSEVPQNLSASRPQDRQFILSSKKLLLSDSGFYLCTLGWPSTDTQYFGPGTRLTVL.